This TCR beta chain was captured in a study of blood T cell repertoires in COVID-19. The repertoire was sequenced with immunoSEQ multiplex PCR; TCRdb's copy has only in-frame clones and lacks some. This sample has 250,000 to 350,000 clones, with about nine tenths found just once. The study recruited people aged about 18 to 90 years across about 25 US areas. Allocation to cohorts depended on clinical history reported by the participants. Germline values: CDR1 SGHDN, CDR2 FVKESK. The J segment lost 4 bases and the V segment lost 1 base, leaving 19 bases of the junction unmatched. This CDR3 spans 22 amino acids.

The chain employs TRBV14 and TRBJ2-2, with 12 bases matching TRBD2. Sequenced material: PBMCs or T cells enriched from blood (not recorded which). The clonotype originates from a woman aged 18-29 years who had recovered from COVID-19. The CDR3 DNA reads TGTGCCAGCAGCCAAGTTTCCCCGTTGCTAGCGGGGGGGCCTCGCTTCACCGGGGAGCTGTTTTTT. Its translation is CASSQVSPLLAGGPRFTGELFF.